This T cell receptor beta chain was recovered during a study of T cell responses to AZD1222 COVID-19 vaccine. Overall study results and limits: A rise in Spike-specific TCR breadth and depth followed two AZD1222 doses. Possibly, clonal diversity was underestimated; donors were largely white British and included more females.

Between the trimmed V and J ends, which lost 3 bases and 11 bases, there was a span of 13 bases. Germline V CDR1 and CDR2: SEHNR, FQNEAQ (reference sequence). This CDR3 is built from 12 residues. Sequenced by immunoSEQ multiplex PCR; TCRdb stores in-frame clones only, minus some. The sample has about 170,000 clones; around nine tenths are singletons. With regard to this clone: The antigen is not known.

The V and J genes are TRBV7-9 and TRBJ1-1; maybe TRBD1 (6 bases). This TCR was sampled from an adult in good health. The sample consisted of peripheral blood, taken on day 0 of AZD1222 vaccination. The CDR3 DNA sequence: TGTGCCAGCAGCTTGAGGGGGGATCGGGCTTTCTTT. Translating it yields CASSLRGDRAFF.